These 24 T cell receptor beta chains originate from one sample sequenced in a study of human T cells and chemical hapten exposure. The time point here: pre-sensitization, week 0. The treatment was: therapeutic diphenylcyclopropenone sensitization with weekly scalp DPC. In TCRdb, the RACE reads were re-called with MiXCR into one record per CDR3 protein. The table includes 180,000 or so distinct CDR3 sequences, nearly 30% detected once. Sequencing was performed on whole blood, taken in connection with sensitization to the hapten diphenylcyclopropenone (DPC). The receptors here all came from a woman aged 25 to 39 with alopecia areata. Some clones in this sample may be carry-over from other donors' samples.

The chain recombines TRBV28 with TRBJ1-2, with D perhaps TRBD1 (6 bases). Trimming stripped 2 bases from V and 2 bases from J, with 6 bases between. This CDR3 contains 13 residues. The germline CDR1 and CDR2 sequences are MDHEN and SYDVKM. CDR3 in amino acids: CASSLGGNYGYTF. The CDR3 DNA follows: TGTGCCAGCAGTTTAGGGGGCAACTATGGCTACACCTTC.

This clonotype was detected only a few times. V and J are TRBV29-1 and TRBJ1-2, with TRBD1 matching 7 bases. The germline CDR1 and CDR2 sequences are SQVTM and ANQGSEA. The CDR3 length is 14 residues. The V and J ends lost 0 bases and 6 bases, in that order; junction bases with no gene match: 7. For the CDR3, the DNA is TGCAGCGTTGAAGATGGCACAGGGGTTCATGGCTACACCTTC. It codes for CSVEDGTGVHGYTF.

V usage is TRBV28 and J usage is TRBJ2-1; 8 bases match TRBD1. CDR3 length: 14 residues. Germline V lookup: CDR1 MDHEN, CDR2 SYDVKM. Trimming at V came to 6 bases and at J to 7 bases, leaving 8 bases not matched to a gene. CDR3 protein: CASRHRDRHNEQFF. CDR3 nucleotides: TGTGCCAGCAGACACCGGGACAGGCATAATGAGCAGTTCTTC.

The genes are TRBV30 and TRBJ2-3; 10 nucleotides match TRBD2. V trimming: 0 bases; J trimming: 14 bases; junction bases outside the gene matches: 8. Germline CDR1 and CDR2: GTSNPN and SVGIG (reference sequence). The CDR3 length is 13 residues. The CDR3 loop reads CAWSVASGGRGYF. CDR3 DNA: TGTGCCTGGAGTGTCGCTAGCGGGGGCCGTGGGTATTTT.

A few counts support this clonotype. The CDR3 is CASSSSGSLPYEQYF. For the CDR3, the DNA is TGTGCCAGCAGCTCAAGCGGGTCTCTACCCTACGAGCAGTACTTC. V gene TRBV7-2 combines with J gene TRBJ2-7; D might be TRBD2 (6 bases). CDR1 is SGHTA, CDR2 FQGNSA, per germline. The CDR3 spans 15 residues. V was clipped by 4 bases and J by 2 bases, with 15 bases between them.

Turning to this clonotype: This clone may be a read error of a much larger clone one base away. The CDR3 DNA is TGCAGTACTAGTCGACAGCTTGGAAACACCATATATTTT. Translating gives CSTSRQLGNTIYF. This chain connects TRBV20-1 to TRBJ1-3; D is possibly TRBD1 (5 bases). The CDR3 is made up of 13 amino acids. Germline CDR1 is DFQATT and CDR2 is SNEGSKA (reference sequence).

This clonotype was observed a handful of times. The chain joins TRBV4-3 to TRBJ2-7; the D gene could be TRBD1 or TRBD2 (5 bases each). With 4 bases removed from V and 0 bases from J, the gap between germline ends came to 7 bases. The germline V gene encodes CDR1 LGHNA and CDR2 YSLEER. The CDR3 loop spans 13 amino acids. CDR3 region: CASSRGISYEQYF. CDR3 coding DNA: TGCGCCAGCAGCCGGGGGATCTCCTACGAGCAGTACTTC.

This clonotype was detected only a few times. The chain has TRBV29-1 and TRBJ2-2, with 9 bases matching TRBD1. This CDR3 region has 15 residues. J gave up 5 bases and V 5 bases, and 9 bases lay outside the gene matches. The germline gives CDR1 SQVTM, CDR2 ANQGSEA. DNA of the CDR3: TGCAGCGTTACTGGACAGGGGCCGGGGACCGGGGAGCTGTTTTTT. Translation gives CSVTGQGPGTGELFF.

The CDR3 loop reads CATSRDLKGASSGNTIYF. The CDR3 coding sequence is TGTGCCACCAGCAGAGATCTGAAGGGCGCCTCCTCTGGAAACACCATATATTTT. The chain employs TRBV15 and TRBJ1-3; unclear D gene. The germline V gene has CDR1 LNHNV and CDR2 YYDKDF (reference sequence). V shed 0 bases and J shed 0 bases, with 15 bases lying between them. CDR3 length: 18 amino acids.

This clonotype has only a few counts. V is TRBV3-1 and J is TRBJ1-5; 9 bases match TRBD1. Trimming removed 4 bases from V and 7 bases from J; junction bases left unmatched: 11. The CDR3 sequence is 16 residues long. Looked up from germline, CDR1 is LGHDT and CDR2 is YNNKEL (reference sequence). CDR3 region: CASSPSGTGKDQPQHF. The CDR3, as DNA: TGTGCCAGCAGCCCGTCCGGGACAGGGAAAGACCAGCCCCAGCATTTT. The whole variable domain, remainder taken from reference TRBV3-1 and TRBJ1-5, is DTAVSQTPKYLVTQMGNDKSIKCEQNLGHDTMYWYKQDSKKFLKIMFSYNNKELIINETVPNRFSPKSPDKAHLNLHINSLELGDSAVYFCASSPSGTGKDQPQHFGDGTRLSIL.

The table lists this clonotype with many counts. The rearrangement links TRBV7-9 to TRBJ2-3; TRBD1 might be the D (6 bases). The CDR3 has 17 residues. CDR1 is SEHNR and CDR2 is FQNEAQ in the germline V gene (reference sequence). V dropped 5 bases and J dropped 4 bases, with 22 bases sitting between them. For the CDR3, the DNA is TGTGCCAGCAGCCGGCTTTTTGGCAGGGGTGAATCAGATACGCAGTATTTT. Encoded protein: CASSRLFGRGESDTQYF.

This clonotype was seen only once. This sequence joins TRBV29-1 and TRBJ2-7, with a weak D call TRBD2 (5 bases). This CDR3 has 13 amino acids. Trimming pared 5 bases from V and 2 bases from J, leaving 13 bases between. The V gene's germline CDR1 is SQVTM and CDR2 ANQGSEA. For the CDR3, the DNA is TGCAGCGTTACGGACGAGGGCCCCTACGAGCAGTACTTC. Protein sequence: CSVTDEGPYEQYF.

This clonotype was counted between two and nine times. The V and J genes are TRBV7-9 and TRBJ2-2; perhaps TRBD1 as D (6 bases). CDR1 is SEHNR, CDR2 FQNEAQ, per germline (reference sequence). V shed 10 bases and J shed 4 bases, with 22 bases lying between them. CDR3 length: 16 residues. CDR3 coding DNA: TGTGCCACGCGTGAAGTCGGGACACTCATCACCGGGGAGCTGTTTTTT. This gives the protein CATREVGTLITGELFF.

This clonotype was counted a few times. The chain carries TRBV9 and TRBJ2-3, with D perhaps matching TRBD1 (6 bases). Germline CDR1 reads SGDLS; CDR2 reads YYNGEE. V was clipped by 3 bases and J by 3 bases, with 8 bases between them. This CDR3 has 13 residues. The DNA for the CDR3 is TGTGCCAGCAGCGGGGACACTACAGATACGCAGTATTTT. Translating it yields CASSGDTTDTQYF.

Worth noting for this clonotype: A much larger clone lies one base from this, so it may be a read error. The chain combines TRBV5-1 with TRBJ1-6; tentatively, D is TRBD1 (5 bases). The V gene's germline CDR1 is SGHRS and CDR2 YFSETQ. The length of the CDR3 is 15 residues. The CDR3 DNA follows: TGCGCCAGCAGCAGGGGAACAGGTTCCGATTCACGCCTCCACTTT. Translation: CASSRGTGSDSRLHF.

CDR3 sequence: CSVKKPIGTDTQYF. As DNA, the CDR3 is TGCAGCGTGAAAAAACCAATAGGTACAGATACGCAGTATTTT. The gene calls are TRBV29-1 and TRBJ2-3; D call uncertain. Trimming left V 6 bases short and J 3 bases short, with 16 bases between. The germline V gene encodes CDR1 SQVTM and CDR2 ANQGSEA. The CDR3 is 14 amino acids.

Only a few counts were recorded for this clonotype. V gene TRBV20-1 combines with J gene TRBJ2-1; 8 positions agree with TRBD2. The CDR3 has 14 amino acids. V lost 1 base, J lost 3 bases, and 2 bases stayed unmatched. Germline V gene data show CDR1 as DFQATT and CDR2 as SNEGSKA (reference sequence). This CDR3 reads CSARGLAGYNEQFF. In DNA, the CDR3 is TGCAGTGCTAGAGGGCTAGCGGGCTACAATGAGCAGTTCTTC.

The sample holds a few counts of this clonotype. The chain links TRBV20-1 to TRBJ1-1; perhaps TRBD1 as D (5 bases). The CDR3 consists of 13 residues. CDR1 is DFQATT and CDR2 is SNEGSKA in the germline V gene (reference sequence). V lost 5 bases and J lost 0, with 10 bases in between. This CDR3 is CSAGTHMNTEAFF. CDR3 DNA: TGCAGTGCTGGGACCCACATGAACACTGAAGCTTTCTTT.

This clonotype has just a few counts. The chain combines TRBV29-1 with TRBJ2-3; tentatively, D is TRBD2 (6 bases). Germline V lookup: CDR1 SQVTM, CDR2 ANQGSEA. This CDR3 is built from 13 residues. With 4 bases removed from V and 2 bases from J, the gap between germline ends came to 10 bases. The CDR3: CSVVGGATDTQYF. The CDR3 DNA reads TGCAGCGTTGTCGGGGGTGCCACAGATACGCAGTATTTT.

This clonotype has more than one count but fewer than ten. V and J are TRBV29-1 and TRBJ2-5; 7 nucleotides align to TRBD2. The V gene's germline CDR1 is SQVTM and CDR2 ANQGSEA. After removal of 4 bases from V and 1 base from J, the junction contained 3 bases not matched to a gene. The CDR3 is 13 residues long. CDR3 nucleotide sequence: TGCAGCGTTGGGGAGGGACTCCAAGAGACCCAGTACTTC. Its protein product is CSVGEGLQETQYF.

The chain recombines TRBV4-3 with TRBJ2-1; TRBD2 agrees at 8 bases. This CDR3 contains 16 residues. Germline V CDR1 and CDR2: LGHNA, YSLEER. The V segment lost 1 base and the J segment 8 bases; nucleotides outside the gene matches: 10. CDR3 loop: CASSQGFTGRVYEQFF. CDR3 DNA sequence: TGCGCCAGCAGCCAAGGTTTTACCGGGAGGGTCTATGAGCAGTTCTTC.

The CDR3 reads CASSSGRRDTF. DNA of the CDR3: TGTGCCAGCAGCTCAGGGAGGCGCGACACCTTC. The gene calls are TRBV7-9 and TRBJ1-2; D might be TRBD1 (5 bases). This CDR3 contains 11 residues. V was cut by 4 bases and J by 12 bases, with 12 bases left in between. Germline CDR1 reads SEHNR; CDR2 reads FQNEAQ (reference sequence).

This CDR3 is CASSGGQGNRGTQYF. The CDR3 DNA sequence: TGTGCCAGCAGCGGGGGACAAGGGAATAGGGGTACGCAGTATTTT. The rearrangement joins TRBV5-6 to TRBJ2-3; possible D gene TRBD1, 6 bases. Trimming shortened V by 4 bases and J by 8 bases, and 20 bases separated the two germline ends. Germline assignment: CDR1 SGHDT and CDR2 YYEEEE. The length of the CDR3 is 15 residues.

V gene TRBV12-3 or TRBV12-4 combines with J gene TRBJ1-2; 7 positions agree with TRBD1. The V and J ends lost 6 bases and 8 bases, in that order; junction bases with no gene match: 6. This CDR3 is 12 amino acids long. Here the CDR3 DNA reads TGTGCCAGCAGCGGAGACAGGGCCGGCTACACCTTC. Its protein is CASSGDRAGYTF.